This TCR beta chain was observed in a study of T-cell reconstitution after alpha-beta-depleted transplantation in children. Points from the study as a whole: Roughly two months post-transplant, alpha-beta T cells reportedly originated from several hundred graft clones that had expanded. From newly produced T cells came most of the T-cell counts and diversity one year after transplant.

Ten or more counts support this clonotype. The antigen is not known. Trimming took 0 bases from V and 5 from J; bases not matched to a gene: 5. The CDR3 consists of 16 residues. Germline assignment: CDR1 SGDLS and CDR2 YYNGEE. A library of TCRbeta sequences, prepared with unique molecular identifiers, was generated. TCRdb reanalysed the PCR reads using MiXCR and keeps one entry per CDR3 protein. The sample shows about 460,000 distinct CDR3 sequences, about 10% of them seen only once. The receptor comes from a child aged 2-9 years with inherited bone marrow failure, due to receive a stem cell transplant. This chain links TRBV9 with TRBJ2-1; 10 bases line up with TRBD2. Here the sequenced sample was PBMCs, taken before TCRalphabeta/CD19-depleted stem cell transplant. In DNA, the CDR3 is TGTGCCAGCAGCGTAGTTGCTAGCGGGGGACACAATGAGCAGTTCTTC. Its protein is CASSVVASGGHNEQFF.